These 3 T cell receptor beta chains share one sample of origin, sequenced in a study of blood T cell repertoires in COVID-19 (dated by TCRdb to 2018 to 2021). Library preparation used the immunoSEQ multiplex PCR assay. Not all clones reach the TCRdb copy of this immuneACCESS table, which keeps in-frame sequences only. Checked studies attribute under half of the gap to unresolved V genes and leave the rest unexplained. The sample table lists 55,000 to 70,000 clones, 80% to 95% of them with a count of one. Of the sample, 5.5% to 6% is held by the ten largest clones. Sequencing was done on a sample of peripheral blood. All receptors derive from a human donor in a cohort sampled during active COVID-19.

The chain is built from TRBV28 and TRBJ2-7; TRBD2 matches at 7 bases. The CDR3 is made up of 16 amino acids. Germline trimming cut 6 bases from V and 7 bases from J; bases unmatched to any gene: 18. Per the germline V gene, CDR1 is MDHEN and CDR2 is SYDVKM. For the CDR3, the DNA is TGTGCCAGCAGCCCCCTCTACCCGGGGGGACTGGGGGAGCAGTACTTC. Translated, it gives CASSPLYPGGLGEQYF. The full variable domain, in which reference TRBV28 and TRBJ2-7 provide the parts outside the CDR3, is DVKVTQSSRYLVKRTGEKVFLECVQDMDHENMFWYRQDPGLGLRLIYFSYDVKMKEKGDIPEGYSVSREKKERFSLILESASTNQTSMYLCASSPLYPGGLGEQYFGPGTRLTVT.

This rearrangement joins TRBV14 to TRBJ1-6; no reliable D call. Germline V CDR1 and CDR2: SGHDN, FVKESK. The CDR3 is 19 residues long. Trimming shortened V by 1 base and J by 3 bases, and 19 bases separated the two germline ends. The DNA for the CDR3 is TGTGCCAGCAGCCAAGGAAGTTTTTCTGGGCTCCACTATAATTCACCCCTCCACTTT. It translates to CASSQGSFSGLHYNSPLHF.

The chain joins TRBV3-1 (or the pseudogene TRBV3-2) to TRBJ2-7, with 9 bases fitting TRBD1. The CDR3 length is 15 residues. V shed 4 bases, J shed 6 bases, and the junction held 10 bases outside the gene matches. Germline V gives CDR1 LGHDT, CDR2 YNNKEL (reference sequence). In DNA form, the CDR3 reads TGTGCCAGCAGCCGCTTACCGGGACAGGGTTCCGAGCAGTACTTC. Translation: CASSRLPGQGSEQYF.